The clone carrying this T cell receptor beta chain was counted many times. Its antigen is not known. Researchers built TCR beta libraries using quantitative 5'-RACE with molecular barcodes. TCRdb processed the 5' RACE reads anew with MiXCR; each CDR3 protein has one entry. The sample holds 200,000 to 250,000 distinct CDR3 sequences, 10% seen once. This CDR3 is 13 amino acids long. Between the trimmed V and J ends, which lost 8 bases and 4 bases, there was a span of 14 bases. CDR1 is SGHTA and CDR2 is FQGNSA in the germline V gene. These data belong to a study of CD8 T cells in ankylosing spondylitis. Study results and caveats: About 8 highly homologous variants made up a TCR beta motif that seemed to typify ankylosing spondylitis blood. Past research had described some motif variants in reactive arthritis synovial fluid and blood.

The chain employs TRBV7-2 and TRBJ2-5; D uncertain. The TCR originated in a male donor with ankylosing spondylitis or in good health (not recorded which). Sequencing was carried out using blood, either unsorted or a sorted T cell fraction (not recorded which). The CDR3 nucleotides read TGTGCCAGCCGGGTACAACCGGGAGAGACCCAGTACTTC. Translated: CASRVQPGETQYF.